Each of the 22 T cell receptor beta chains below was sequenced from the same sample in a study of T cell repertoires in cytomegalovirus infection. MiXCR, run by TCRdb on the reads, gives a single entry per CDR3 protein. The data show approximately 470,000 distinct CDR3 sequences, 42% seen once. These receptors have no identified antigens. Specimen: cultured PBMCs, collected from culture after CMV antigen stimulation. The receptors originated from a human donor in good health (CMV status not recorded). Some clones in this sample may be carry-over from other donors' samples.

This clonotype was detected a few times. V usage is TRBV7-2 and J usage is TRBJ2-7; no clear D gene. Germline CDR1 and CDR2: SGHTA and FQGNSA. V was trimmed by 4 bases and J by 4 bases, leaving 14 bases between them. The CDR3 length is 14 residues. The CDR3: CASSSGRNLYEQYF. The CDR3 coding sequence is TGTGCCAGCAGCTCTGGCCGGAACCTTTACGAGCAGTACTTC.

This chain connects TRBV20-1 to TRBJ1-1, with D perhaps TRBD1 (6 bases). V shed 0 bases and J shed 3 bases, with 11 bases lying between them. The CDR3 consists of 14 residues. CDR1 is DFQATT, CDR2 SNEGSKA, per germline (reference sequence). CDR3 nucleotide sequence: TGCAGTGCTAGAGATCAGACAGGATACACTGAAGCTTTCTTT. It encodes CSARDQTGYTEAFF.

V is TRBV12-3 or TRBV12-4 and J is TRBJ1-5, with TRBD1 matching over 9 bases. With V trimmed by 5 bases and J by 3 bases, 8 bases remained unmatched. This CDR3 region has 16 residues. The chain's CDR3 is CASSPFGTGFNQPQHF. The DNA of the CDR3 is TGTGCCAGCAGTCCCTTCGGGACAGGGTTCAATCAGCCCCAGCATTTT.

The rearrangement links TRBV7-2 to TRBJ2-7; a possible D gene is TRBD2 (7 bases). V was trimmed by 7 bases and J by 2 bases, leaving 15 bases between them. The germline V gene has CDR1 SGHTA and CDR2 FQGNSA. CDR3 length: 14 amino acids. CDR3 sequence (DNA): TGTGCCAGCACCCAACCCGGGGGGCCCTACGAGCAGTACTTC. Translating gives CASTQPGGPYEQYF.

The chain employs TRBV7-9 and TRBJ1-1; a possible D gene is TRBD1 (5 bases). The V gene lost 6 bases and the J gene lost 3 bases, with 14 bases spanning the gap. This CDR3 is built from 14 residues. In germline, CDR1 is SEHNR, CDR2 FQNEAQ (reference sequence). CDR3: CASRWGGGDTEAFF. DNA for the CDR3: TGTGCCAGCAGGTGGGGGGGTGGGGACACTGAAGCTTTCTTT. Full variable domain (outside the CDR3, taken from reference TRBV7-9 and TRBJ1-1): DTGVSQNPRHKITKRGQNVTFRCDPISEHNRLYWYRQTLGQGPEFLTYFQNEAQLEKSRLLSDRFSAERPKGSFSTLEIQRTEQGDSAMYLCASRWGGGDTEAFFGQGTRLTVV.

The rearrangement links TRBV28 to TRBJ1-2, with D maybe TRBD1 (5 bases). With 1 base removed from V and 7 bases from J, the gap between germline ends came to 10 bases. The CDR3 is 13 residues long. Per germline, CDR1 MDHEN and CDR2 SYDVKM. CDR3 residues: CASSLFPGGGYTF. CDR3 in DNA: TGTGCCAGCAGTTTATTTCCCGGGGGTGGCTACACCTTC.

This clonotype showed up just a few times. The rearrangement uses TRBV12-3 or TRBV12-4 and TRBJ1-1; the D is unclear. The CDR3 loop spans 13 amino acids. Trimming took off 5 bases at V and 1 base at J, with 8 bases between the two ends. The CDR3 bases are TGTGCCAGCAGTCAGGAGCGGAACACTGAAGCTTTCTTT. Its protein product is CASSQERNTEAFF.

This clonotype was detected a few times. This chain connects TRBV12-5 to TRBJ1-5, with unresolved D. CDR1 is LGHNT, CDR2 FRNRAP, per germline. The CDR3 is made up of 15 amino acids. V was cut by 1 base and J by 3 bases, with 10 bases left in between. This chain's CDR3 is CASGLGNSDNQPQHF. The CDR3 region has the DNA TGTGCTAGTGGTTTGGGTAACTCCGACAATCAGCCCCAGCATTTT.

V gene TRBV7-2 combines with J gene TRBJ2-5, with D possibly TRBD1 on 5 matching bases. V was shortened by 4 bases and J by 2 bases, with 8 bases between the two germline ends. The CDR3 is made up of 13 amino acids. Germline V lookup: CDR1 SGHTA, CDR2 FQGNSA. CDR3 loop: CASSSRQQETQYF. The CDR3 DNA reads TGTGCCAGCAGCTCCCGACAGCAAGAGACCCAGTACTTC.

The gene calls are TRBV19 and TRBJ1-2, with unresolved D. V shed 6 bases and J shed 2 bases, with 16 bases lying between them. The germline V gene encodes CDR1 LNHDA and CDR2 SQIVND (reference sequence). This CDR3 comprises 15 residues. The CDR3 sequence: CASSSWAERNYGYTF. The CDR3 DNA reads as TGTGCCAGTAGCTCTTGGGCGGAACGCAACTATGGCTACACCTTC.

The V and J genes are TRBV27 and TRBJ2-7; TRBD2 matches at 7 bases. Germline V gives CDR1 MNHEY, CDR2 SMNVEV (reference sequence). The CDR3 has 14 residues. Losses at the gene ends were 5 bases for V and 4 bases for J; bases not matched to a gene: 8. The CDR3, as DNA: TGTGCCAGCAGTCCCGGGGGGTTGGGTTACGAGCAGTACTTC. It translates to CASSPGGLGYEQYF.

This clonotype has a handful of counts. The J gene is TRBJ2-7, the V gene TRBV4-3, with D possibly TRBD2 on 7 matching bases. Germline V gene lookup returns CDR1 LGHNA and CDR2 YSLEER. V was pared by 4 bases and J by 3 bases, with 16 bases between. The CDR3 extends over 15 amino acids. In DNA form, the CDR3 reads TGCGCCAGCAGCCGAACGAGGGGGGGTGGCTACGAGCAGTACTTC. Residues: CASSRTRGGGYEQYF.

The chain uses TRBV6-5 and TRBJ2-1; 7 bases are a match to TRBD1. The germline CDR1 and CDR2 sequences are MNHEY and SVGAGI. V was pared by 5 bases and J by 0 bases, with 7 bases of the junction left unmatched. CDR3 size: 16 residues. The CDR3 loop reads CASSRLGQSSYNEQFF. DNA of the CDR3: TGTGCCAGCAGTAGACTGGGACAGAGCTCCTACAATGAGCAGTTCTTC.

The V gene is TRBV7-1, the J gene TRBJ2-1; no firm D call. TRBV7-1 is placed among ORFs of uncertain function. Trimming pared 3 bases from V and 10 bases from J, leaving 10 bases between. This CDR3 has 12 residues. Here the CDR3 reads CASSSLEYEQFF. CDR3 DNA sequence: TGTGCCAGCAGCTCCCTAGAGTACGAGCAGTTCTTC.

The table lists this clonotype with a few counts. The V call is TRBV6-2 or TRBV6-3, the J call TRBJ2-2; D gene unclear. The CDR3 has 13 residues. The germline CDR1 and CDR2 sequences are MNHEY and SVGEGT. Trimming took 7 bases from V and 4 from J, leaving 10 bases between them. The CDR3 region has the DNA TGTGCCAGCACGAAACGAGCCACCGGGGAGCTGTTTTTT. Translated: CASTKRATGELFF.

This clonotype was counted a few times. The V gene is TRBV19, the J gene TRBJ1-6, with D hard to call. The V end was cut by 5 bases, the J end by 0 bases, with 11 bases between. The germline CDR1 and CDR2 sequences are LNHDA and SQIVND (reference sequence). This CDR3 region has 16 residues. CDR3 in DNA: TGTGCCAGTAGTCCAGGACCGAGCTCCTATAATTCACCCCTCCACTTT. Translating gives CASSPGPSSYNSPLHF.

The chain uses TRBV4-2 and TRBJ1-2; D perhaps matches TRBD1 (6 bases). The V gene lost 0 bases and the J gene lost 7 bases, with 18 bases spanning the gap. Germline CDR1 LGHNA, CDR2 YNFKEQ. There are 16 residues in the CDR3. CDR3 protein: CASSQDLVGRGGGYTF. The CDR3 region has the DNA TGTGCCAGCAGCCAAGATCTCGTGGGCAGGGGTGGTGGCTACACCTTC.

This clonotype was counted once. This chain joins TRBV7-2 and TRBJ2-3, with D perhaps TRBD2 (5 bases). V was shortened by 2 bases and J by 1 base, with 10 bases between the two germline ends. Germline V CDR1 and CDR2: SGHTA, FQGNSA. The CDR3 runs 15 residues. CDR3 protein: CASSLWTGGTDTQYF. In nucleotides, the CDR3 is TGTGCCAGCAGCTTATGGACTGGGGGCACAGATACGCAGTATTTT. Combining the CDR3 with reference TRBV7-2 and TRBJ2-3 gives the whole variable domain GAGVSQSPSNKVTEKGKDVELRCDPISGHTALYWYRQSLGQGLEFLIYFQGNSAPDKSGLPSDRFSAERTGGSVSTLTIQRTQQEDSAVYLCASSLWTGGTDTQYFGPGTRLTVL.

The chain employs TRBV15 and TRBJ2-7, with 7 bases lining up with TRBD2. J gave up 0 bases and V 5 bases, and 10 bases lay outside the gene matches. This CDR3 contains 16 residues. CDR1 is LNHNV and CDR2 is YYDKDF in the germline V gene (reference sequence). In DNA, the CDR3 is TGTGCCACCAGCGGAGGGCTCGGGGACTACTCCTACGAGCAGTACTTC. It yields the protein CATSGGLGDYSYEQYF.

The rearrangement uses TRBV19 and TRBJ2-4; no clear D. The ends were cut back, 6 bases at V and 8 bases at J, with 20 bases in the middle. The CDR3 runs to 15 residues. CDR1 is LNHDA and CDR2 is SQIVND in the germline V gene (reference sequence). CDR3 protein: CASSKGLVTEDIQYF. In DNA form, the CDR3 reads TGTGCCAGTAGCAAAGGGCTAGTTACGGAAGACATTCAGTACTTC.

The chain couples TRBV24-1 to TRBJ2-5, with TRBD2 matching 8 bases. The trim removed 2 bases at V and 5 bases at J, leaving 9 bases unmatched. CDR1 and CDR2 from the germline V gene are KGHDR and SFDVKD. The CDR3 consists of 16 residues. In nucleotides, the CDR3 is TGTGCCACCAGTGATTCGGCCCCCGGGGGGGGTGAGACCCAGTACTTC. Protein product: CATSDSAPGGGETQYF.

The rearrangement joins TRBV6-1 to TRBJ2-3; no definite D call. V lost 6 bases and J lost 0, with 10 bases in between. This CDR3 is built from 14 residues. The germline CDR1 and CDR2 sequences are MNHNS and SASEGT. CDR3 loop: CASSNLLSTDTQYF. The CDR3 coding sequence is TGTGCCAGCAGCAACCTCCTAAGCACAGATACGCAGTATTTT.